The rows below give T cell receptor beta chains drawn from one sample of a study of blood T cell repertoires in COVID-19. The assay was immunoSEQ multiplex PCR, and TCRdb's table has in-frame clones only and misses some. Here the sample spans 100,000 to 150,000 clones, 80% to 90% being singletons. Sequenced input: peripheral blood. These receptors were collected from a man aged 70 or older with active or convalescent COVID-19. CDR3s include the opening cysteine and the closing phenylalanine or tryptophan. D genes are given only for firm matches. Clone size, where shown, is once, few, many, or a class for clones that have expanded.

clone_size,j_call,v_call,d_call,cdr3_aa,cdr3_nt
.,TRBJ2-2,TRBV28,TRBD2,CASSPPSRLAGGRGELFF,TGTGCCAGCAGCCCGCCTTCTCGACTAGCGGGAGGGCGTGGGGAGCTGTTTTTT
.,TRBJ2-4,TRBV4-1,TRBD1,CASSPGGAKNIQYF,TGCGCCAGCAGCCCAGGGGGAGCCAAAAACATTCAGTACTTC
.,TRBJ1-5,TRBV19,TRBD1,CASGDRGNQPQHF,TGTGCCAGTGGGGACAGGGGAAATCAGCCCCAGCATTTT
.,TRBJ2-7,TRBV6-5,.,CASSFGAPYEQYF,TGTGCCAGCAGTTTTGGGGCGCCCTACGAGCAGTACTTC
.,TRBJ2-7,TRBV3-1/TRBV3-2,.,CASSPRGTTHYEQYF,TGTGCCAGCAGCCCTCGTGGGACAACCCACTACGAGCAGTACTTC
.,TRBJ2-2,TRBV28,.,CASSLPSAQNTGELFF,TGTGCCAGCAGTTTGCCCAGCGCGCAGAACACCGGGGAGCTGTTTTTT
once,TRBJ1-3,TRBV18,.,CASSTSHRASDGNTIYF,TGTGCCAGCTCAACATCCCACAGGGCCTCTGATGGAAACACCATATATTTT
.,TRBJ2-2,TRBV9,TRBD1,CASRPGQAATGELFF,TGTGCCAGCAGACCCGGACAGGCAGCTACCGGGGAGCTGTTTTTT
.,TRBJ2-4,TRBV19,TRBD1,CASSIGTGTGVAKNIQYF,TGTGCCAGTAGTATTGGTACCGGGACAGGCGTAGCCAAAAACATTCAGTACTTC
.,TRBJ1-5,TRBV7-9,.,CASSSDYNALGDLPQHF,TGTGCCAGCAGCTCAGATTACAATGCTCTAGGGGATCTGCCCCAGCATTTT
.,TRBJ2-2,TRBV5-6,TRBD2,CASSAGLAVNTGELFF,TGTGCCAGCAGCGCTGGACTAGCGGTTAACACCGGGGAGCTGTTTTTT
.,TRBJ1-4,TRBV6-1,TRBD1,CASSETGAGSEKLFF,TGTGCCAGCAGTGAAACAGGGGCAGGGAGTGAAAAACTGTTTTTT
.,TRBJ1-4,TRBV20-1,.,CSASGGGGEKLFF,TGCAGTGCTAGTGGGGGCGGCGGTGAAAAACTGTTTTTT
.,TRBJ2-7,TRBV4-1,TRBD1,CASSQTSGQGYEQYF,TGCGCCAGCAGCCAAACCTCCGGACAGGGGTACGAGCAGTACTTC
.,TRBJ1-6,TRBV5-6,.,CASSFGDREGSPLHF,TGTGCCAGCAGCTTCGGTGACCGGGAGGGTTCACCCCTCCACTTT